This T cell receptor (beta chain) is from a study of blood T cell repertoires in COVID-19. As for the study in general: T cells, B-cell-depleted T cells, or PBMCs supplied cDNA or gDNA.

Germline loops: CDR1 SGHRS, CDR2 YFSETQ. This CDR3 contains 14 residues. The V and J ends lost 4 bases and 4 bases, in that order; junction bases with no gene match: 6. This clone was detected only once. The table came from immunoSEQ multiplex PCR; TCRdb's copy has only in-frame clones and leaves some out. The data hold 160,000 or so clones, with around 80% observed a single time. Participants spanned ages about 18 to 95 years and resided in fewer than 30 US areas. Grouping used clinical history reported by participants in a survey and questionnaire. This chain links TRBV5-1 with TRBJ1-2; TRBD1 agrees at 8 bases. The sequenced sample consisted of PBMCs or T cells enriched from blood (not recorded which). The clonotype originates from a middle-aged man who had recovered from COVID-19. In DNA, the CDR3 is TGCGCCAGCAGCCCTGGACAGGGTTTCTATGGCTACACCTTC. This translates into CASSPGQGFYGYTF.